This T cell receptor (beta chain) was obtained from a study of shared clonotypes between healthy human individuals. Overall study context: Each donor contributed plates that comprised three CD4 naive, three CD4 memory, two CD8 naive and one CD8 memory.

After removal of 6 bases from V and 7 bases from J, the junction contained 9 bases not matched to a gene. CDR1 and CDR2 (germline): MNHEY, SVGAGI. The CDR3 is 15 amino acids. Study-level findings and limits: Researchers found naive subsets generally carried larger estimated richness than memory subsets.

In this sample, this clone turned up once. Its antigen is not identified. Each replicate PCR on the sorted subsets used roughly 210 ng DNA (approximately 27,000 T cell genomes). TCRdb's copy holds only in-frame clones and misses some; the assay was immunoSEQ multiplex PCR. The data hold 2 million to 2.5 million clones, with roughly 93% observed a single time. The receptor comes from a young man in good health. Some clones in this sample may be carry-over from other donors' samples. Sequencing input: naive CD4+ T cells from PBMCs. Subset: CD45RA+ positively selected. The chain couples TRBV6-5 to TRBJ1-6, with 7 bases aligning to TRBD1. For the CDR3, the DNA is TGTGCCAGCAGCCAACGACAGGGTGAGAATTCACCCCTCCACTTT. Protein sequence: CASSQRQGENSPLHF.